This is a list of T cell receptor beta chains from one sample in a study of OX40 agonist ivuxolimab in advanced cancers. The protocol was immunoSEQ multiplex PCR, while the TCRdb copy is restricted to in-frame clones and leaves out a portion. This table has approximately 50,000 clones, over 90% appearing once. This material consisted of CD4+ or CD8+ T cells sorted from blood, taken in a trial of the OX40 agonist ivuxolimab. These TCRs come from an adult with an advanced solid tumor such as melanoma, head and neck, liver or kidney cancer. The CDR3 runs from the conserved cysteine through the conserved F or W. D genes are given only for firm matches. Clone sizes are given selectively: once, few, many, or a class where the clone is expanded.

j_gene	d_gene	abundance	v_gene	CDR3nt	CDR3aa
TRBJ2-1	-	-	TRBV5-4	TGTGCCAGCAGCTTGGGCAGCTACAATGAGCAGTTCTTC	CASSLGSYNEQFF
TRBJ1-2	-	-	TRBV28	TGTGCCAGCAGTCCCCTCCGTAGGGGAGGCTATGGCTACACCTTC	CASSPLRRGGYGYTF
TRBJ2-7	-	-	TRBV6-6	TGTGCCAGCGCCGAAGGGGTCGAGCAGTACTTC	CASAEGVEQYF
TRBJ2-3	TRBD2	-	TRBV19	TGTGCCAGTAGTTACGGGACTAGCGGGAGCACAGATACGCAGTATTTT	CASSYGTSGSTDTQYF
TRBJ2-5	-	-	TRBV13	TGTGCCAGCAGCTTAGGTGCGTCTCAAGAGACCCAGTACTTC	CASSLGASQETQYF
TRBJ2-7	-	-	TRBV4-1	TGCGCCAGCAGCCAAGTAGTTGCGGGTTATTACGAGCAGTACTTC	CASSQVVAGYYEQYF
TRBJ2-1	TRBD1	-	TRBV9	TGTGCCAGCAGCACCCGGGACAGGGGTATTTACAATGAGCAGTTCTTC	CASSTRDRGIYNEQFF
TRBJ2-2	-	-	TRBV13	TGTGCCAGCAGCTTGGGGAGGAGCGTTAACACCGGGGAGCTGTTTTTT	CASSLGRSVNTGELFF
TRBJ1-4	-	-	TRBV21-1	TGTGCCAGCAGCAAAGAGCCCCCCGGTGGGCCAGGGTGGGTATTTATTCCTAATGAAAAACTGTTTTTT	CASSKEPPGGPGWVFIPNEKLFF
TRBJ2-7	-	-	TRBV6-1	TGTGCCAGCAGTGACGCGTTTAGATACGAGCAGTACTTC	CASSDAFRYEQYF
TRBJ1-3	-	-	TRBV7-6	TGTGCCAGCAGCTTAGCGGGTTTCCAATGGGGCTCTGGAAACACCATATATTTT	CASSLAGFQWGSGNTIYF
TRBJ1-2	TRBD1	-	TRBV27	TGTGCCAGCAGTTCCATAGCCGGGACAGGGGCAAACTATGGCTACACCTTC	CASSSIAGTGANYGYTF
TRBJ2-7	-	-	TRBV30	TGTGCCTGGAGTGCGGGGACCTACGAGCAGTACTTC	CAWSAGTYEQYF
TRBJ2-3	-	-	TRBV6-5	TGTGCCACCTCACTAGGGGATACGCAGTATTTT	CATSLGDTQYF
TRBJ1-2	-	-	TRBV9	TGTGCCAGCAGCGCCAGCGGGACTGGCTACACCTTC	CASSASGTGYTF
TRBJ2-1	TRBD1	few	TRBV6-1	TGTGCCAGCAGTGAAGGGACAGGCTCCTACAATGAGCAGTTCTTC	CASSEGTGSYNEQFF
TRBJ1-2	-	once	TRBV6-5	TGTGCCAGCAGTTACGGAAACTTGGGGTATGGCTACACCTTC	CASSYGNLGYGYTF
TRBJ2-7	-	-	TRBV7-5	TGTGCCAGAAGCCCGAGGTTAGCGGGAGGCCACGAGCAGTACTTC	CARSPRLAGGHEQYF
TRBJ2-3	-	-	TRBV6-4	TGTGCCAGCAGTGACGGCGCGACTAACTCAGATACGCAGTATTTT	CASSDGATNSDTQYF